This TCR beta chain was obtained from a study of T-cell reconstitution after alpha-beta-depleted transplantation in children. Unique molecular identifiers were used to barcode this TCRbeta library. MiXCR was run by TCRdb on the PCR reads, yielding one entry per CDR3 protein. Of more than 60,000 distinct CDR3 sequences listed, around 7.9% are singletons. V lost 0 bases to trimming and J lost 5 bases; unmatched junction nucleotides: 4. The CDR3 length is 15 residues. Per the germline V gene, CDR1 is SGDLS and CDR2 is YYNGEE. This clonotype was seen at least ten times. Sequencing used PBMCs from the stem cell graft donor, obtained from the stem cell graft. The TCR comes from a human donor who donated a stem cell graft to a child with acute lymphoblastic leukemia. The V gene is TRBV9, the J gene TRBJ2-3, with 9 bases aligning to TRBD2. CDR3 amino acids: CASSVGGGALDTQYF. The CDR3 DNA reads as TGTGCCAGCAGCGTAGGCGGGGGGGCCCTAGATACGCAGTATTTT.